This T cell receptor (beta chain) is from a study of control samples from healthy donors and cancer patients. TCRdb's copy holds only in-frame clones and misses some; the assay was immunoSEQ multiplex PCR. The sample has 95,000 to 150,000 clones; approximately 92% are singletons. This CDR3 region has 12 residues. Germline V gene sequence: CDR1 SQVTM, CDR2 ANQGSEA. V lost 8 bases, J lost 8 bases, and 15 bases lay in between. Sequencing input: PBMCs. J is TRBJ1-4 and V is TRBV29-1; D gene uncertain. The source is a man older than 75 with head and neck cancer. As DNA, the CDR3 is TGCAGCCCCTCGACAATAGGAGAAAAACTGTTTTTT. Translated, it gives CSPSTIGEKLFF.